The 18 T cell receptor beta chains below were found in one sample sequenced in a study of CD8+ T cells in alopecia areata. Scientists pooled cutaneous lymph node cells and sorted them on CD4, CD8alpha, NKG2D, NKG2ACE and other markers. Sequencing used cDNA as its template, made by extracting RNA and reverse transcribing it. Data came from immunoSEQ multiplex PCR; TCRdb stores just in-frame clones and leaves some out. The sample holds about 6,000 clones, and no clone turns up only once. The material sequenced was CD8+ T cells sorted from a lymph node. These receptors were obtained from a C3H/HeJ mouse with alopecia areata. Strain haplotype at MHC: H2-k.

This clone has just a few counts. One end of the junction does not line up with germline, which may come from a read error. These gene names are mouse names. The read falls 4 residues short of the CDR3 end, and the missing part is taken from the germline J gene. Other DNA sequences from this sample encode an identical CDR3 as well. The rearrangement joins TRBV13-1 to TRBJ2-4; 11 bases match TRBD2. This CDR3 region has 16 residues. Per the germline V gene, CDR1 is NSHNY and CDR2 is SYGAGN. The CDR3 bases that were read are TGCGCCAGCAGTGTCCGGGACTGGGGGAGTCAAAAC. Protein: CASSVRDWGSQN. The complete CDR3 sequence is CASSVRDWGSQNTLYF.

This clone was seen at least ten times. The genes and germline here are from mouse. The missing CDR3 end, 4 residues past where the read stops, is filled in from the germline J gene. The rearrangement uses TRBV1 and TRBJ2-3, with D unclear. The V end was cut by 2 bases, the J end by 0 bases, with 6 bases between. The CDR3 is 14 residues long. Per germline, CDR1 NSQYPW and CDR2 LRSPGD (reference sequence). CDR3 in amino acids: CTCSAKTSAETLYF. The CDR3 bases that were read are TGCACCTGCAGTGCAAAAACTAGTGCAGAA.

This clone is labeled medium-sized. Genes and germline come from the mouse. The read halts 4 residues ahead of the CDR3 end, with the missing end drawn from the germline J gene. The J gene is TRBJ1-1, the V gene TRBV13-3; the D is unclear. Germline CDR1 reads NNHDY; CDR2 reads SYVADS. This CDR3 contains 12 residues. V lost 2 bases to trimming and J lost 3 bases, with 5 bases between them. The CDR3 sequence: CASSELDTEVFF. The CDR3 bases that were read are TGTGCCAGCAGTGAATTGGACACA.

In regard to this clone: The germline and genes are mouse ones. The sequenced fragment ends 4 residues before the CDR3 boundary, so the rest is inferred from the germline J gene. The gene calls are TRBV13-3 and TRBJ2-4; 9 bases line up with TRBD2. V shed 1 base and J 0 bases; nucleotides not matched to a gene: 3. Per the germline V gene, CDR1 is NNHDY and CDR2 is SYVADS. CDR3 size: 16 residues. The CDR3 bases that were read are TGTGCCAGCAGTGATATCTGGGGGGGTAGTCAAAAC. Residues: CASSDIWGGSQN. The whole CDR3 is CASSDIWGGSQNTLYF.

Comments on this clone: The listed genes are named as in mouse. The CDR3 extends 4 residues past the end of the read, so its final part is completed from the germline J gene. The chain recombines TRBV5 with TRBJ2-1; a possible D gene is TRBD1 (6 bases). This CDR3 has 16 amino acids. Per germline, CDR1 LGHNA and CDR2 YNLKQL (reference sequence). Trimming left V 1 base short and J 1 base short, with 11 bases between. CDR3 bases read: TGTGCCAGCAGCCAAGTGGGGACACCGAACTATGCT. It translates to CASSQVGTPNYA. The whole CDR3 protein is CASSQVGTPNYAEQFF.

Many counts were recorded for this clone. Mouse gene names and germline throughout. The CDR3 end is not reached by the read, which stops 4 residues before it; the germline J gene fills it in. The chain combines TRBV5 with TRBJ2-1; 9 positions match TRBD2. The germline gives CDR1 LGHNA, CDR2 YNLKQL (reference sequence). The CDR3 has 16 amino acids. After removal of 1 base from V and 3 bases from J, the junction contained 4 bases not matched to a gene. Partial CDR3 DNA: TGTGCCAGCAGCCAAGGGGGGACTGGGAGCTATGCT. Translated: CASSQGGTGSYA. From start to end, the CDR3 is CASSQGGTGSYAEQFF.

This clone was counted at least ten times. Gene labels here are mouse ones. The CDR3 goes on 4 residues after the read ends, and that part is filled in from the germline J gene. J is TRBJ2-4 and V is TRBV1; D is ambiguous. The length of the CDR3 is 15 residues. CDR1 and CDR2 (germline): NSQYPW, LRSPGD (reference sequence). The V end was cut by 0 bases, the J end by 2 bases, with 9 bases between. The CDR3 sequence is CTCSADTPAQNTLYF. Partial CDR3 DNA: TGCACCTGCAGTGCAGATACCCCAGCTCAAAAC.

This clone came up many times. The genes and germline here are from mouse. The DNA ends 4 residues before the CDR3 does, and the rest of the CDR3 is filled in from the germline J gene. J is TRBJ2-3 and V is TRBV29, with TRBD2 matching 9 bases. The V and J ends lost 4 bases and 1 base, in that order; junction bases with no gene match: 3. This CDR3 is 15 amino acids long. CDR1 and CDR2 (germline): MSHET, SYDVDS. CDR3 DNA (partial): TGTGCTAGCAGTTCGTACTGGGGGGGTGCAGAA. Encoded protein: CASSSYWGGAE. The full CDR3 reads CASSSYWGGAETLYF. The full variable domain, with the rest looked up from reference TRBV29 and TRBJ2-3, is DMKVTQMPRYLIKRMGENVLLECGQDMSHETMYWYRQDPGLGLQLIYISYDVDSNSEGDIPKGYRVSRKKREHFSLILDSAKTNQTSVYFCASSSYWGGAETLYFGSGTRLTVL.

As regards this clone: Mouse gene names apply. The read stops 4 residues short of the end of the CDR3; the missing end is completed from the germline J gene. V gene TRBV13-2 combines with J gene TRBJ2-7, with TRBD2 matching over 12 bases. V lost 5 bases and J lost 2; bases outside the gene matches: 2. Germline CDR1 is NNHNN and CDR2 is SYGAGS (reference sequence). CDR3 size: 14 residues. The sequenced CDR3 bases are TGTGCCAGCGGGGGGACTGGGGGGACCTAT. Translating it yields CASGGTGGTY. The whole CDR3 reads CASGGTGGTYEQYF.

This clone was picked up a small number of times. The genes are named according to mouse. The read is 4 residues too short to cover the CDR3 end, so that end is filled in from the germline J gene. The chain recombines TRBV13-2 with TRBJ1-1; D might be TRBD1 (5 bases). CDR3 length: 12 residues. Germline V gene sequence: CDR1 NNHNN, CDR2 SYGAGS (reference sequence). CDR3 DNA (partial): TGTGCCAGCGGTGATGCGACAGCA. Translated: CASGDATA. The CDR3 in full is CASGDATAEVFF.

Remarks on this clone: Gene names and germline refer to mouse. The read terminates 4 residues before the CDR3 end, so the remaining end is supplied by the germline J gene. The chain combines TRBV31 with TRBJ2-4, with TRBD2 identical over 8 bases. Germline CDR1 reads GKSSPN; CDR2 reads SITVG. The CDR3 runs 15 residues. Unmatched junction bases numbered 3, after V lost 1 base and J lost 0 bases. The CDR3 sequence is CAWSPTGASQNTLYF. The sequenced CDR3 bases are TGTGCCTGGAGTCCGACTGGGGCCAGTCAAAAC.

Concerning this clone: Gene labels here are mouse ones. The read comes to an end 4 residues before the CDR3 does, leaving the germline J gene to fill in the end. V and J are TRBV13-2 and TRBJ2-7; 8 positions agree with TRBD2. From germline, CDR1 is NNHNN and CDR2 SYGAGS (reference sequence). This CDR3 spans 15 amino acids. Unmatched junction bases numbered 5, after V lost 0 bases and J lost 3 bases. Incomplete CDR3 DNA: TGTGCCAGCGGTGATGGCTGGGGGGCCGTCTAT. Its translation is CASGDGWGAVY. The whole CDR3 reads CASGDGWGAVYEQYF.

In this sample, this clone turned up many times. All gene names here are mouse names. The read comes to an end 3 residues before the CDR3 does, leaving the germline J gene to fill in the end. This chain connects TRBV13-1 to TRBJ1-6, with 11 bases lining up with TRBD1. Being an ORF, TRBJ1-6 has a function that is uncertain. The V and J ends lost 6 bases and 8 bases, in that order; junction bases with no gene match: 1. Looked up from germline, CDR1 is NSHNY and CDR2 is SYGAGN. The CDR3 is made up of 13 amino acids. The CDR3 DNA, read in part, is TGTGCCAGCACGGGACAGGGGGATTCGCCC. Translating gives CASTGQGDSP. The full CDR3 reads CASTGQGDSPLYF.

This clone was observed at least ten times. The gene names given are mouse names. Read data end 4 residues before the CDR3 end; the end is taken from the germline J gene. This chain connects TRBV13-2 to TRBJ2-7; no clear D gene. This CDR3 region has 13 residues. Germline-derived CDR1 and CDR2 are NNHNN and SYGAGS (reference sequence). The sequenced CDR3 bases are TGTGCCAGCGGTGATAACGACAAATAT. Protein sequence: CASGDNDKY. The full CDR3 reads CASGDNDKYEQYF.

This clone was found a few times. Gene names follow the mouse nomenclature. The read comes to an end 4 residues before the CDR3 does, leaving the germline J gene to fill in the end. V gene TRBV19 combines with J gene TRBJ1-2; 7 bases are shared with TRBD1. J lost 0 bases, V lost 4 bases, and 9 bases had no gene match. Germline CDR1 reads FNHDT; CDR2 reads SITEND (reference sequence). This CDR3 region has 16 residues. Here the CDR3 reads CASSSLPGQTNSDYTF. Partial CDR3 DNA: TGTGCCAGCAGTTCCCTACCGGGACAGACAAACTCC.

The sample holds a few counts of this clone. The gene names here belong to mouse. The read gets to within 4 residues of the CDR3 end, and the germline J gene fills in the rest. V gene TRBV13-3 combines with J gene TRBJ2-1, with TRBD2 matching 12 bases. The ends lost 3 bases at V and 0 bases at J; junction bases unmatched: 4. Looked up from germline, CDR1 is NNHDY and CDR2 is SYVADS. This CDR3 region has 17 residues. Partial CDR3 DNA: TGTGCCAGCAGTGGGACTGGGGGGGGGTATAACTATGCT. It is translated as CASSGTGGGYNYA. The full CDR3 reads CASSGTGGGYNYAEQFF.

This clone was counted ten times or more. Mouse gene names and germline throughout. The sequenced fragment ends 4 residues before the CDR3 boundary, so the rest is inferred from the germline J gene. The V gene is TRBV13-2, the J gene TRBJ1-2, with D perhaps TRBD1 (5 bases). The CDR3 has 13 amino acids. The germline CDR1 and CDR2 sequences are NNHNN and SYGAGS (reference sequence). Trimming pared 1 base from V and 2 bases from J, leaving 6 bases between. CDR3 region: CASGDPGNSDYTF. The CDR3 DNA, read in part, is TGTGCCAGCGGTGATCCAGGGAACTCC.

The sample holds many counts of this clone. Germline and genes: mouse. The read terminates 4 residues before the CDR3 end, so the remaining end is supplied by the germline J gene. The chain carries TRBV13-2 and TRBJ2-3; D ambiguous. The CDR3 is 14 amino acids. The V gene lost 2 bases and the J gene lost 0 bases, with 7 bases spanning the gap. CDR1 and CDR2 from the germline V gene are NNHNN and SYGAGS (reference sequence). CDR3 DNA (partial): TGTGCCAGCGGTGAGTGGGTTAGTGCAGAA. This codes for CASGEWVSAE. From start to end, the CDR3 is CASGEWVSAETLYF.